The 18 T cell receptor beta chains given below trace back to one sample, sequenced in a study of blood T cell repertoires in COVID-19. Clones were sequenced by immunoSEQ multiplex PCR, and TCRdb holds only the in-frame ones, with some missing. This sample has some 90,000 clones, with around nine tenths found just once. What was sequenced was peripheral blood. The receptors derive from a woman between 50 and 59 years old in a cohort sampled during active COVID-19.

The chain carries TRBV6-5 and TRBJ2-1; 9 bases agree with TRBD2. The V gene end was trimmed by 6 bases and the J gene end by 4 bases; junction bases not matched to a gene: 7. From germline, CDR1 is MNHEY and CDR2 SVGAGI. The CDR3 runs 15 residues. Here the CDR3 DNA reads TGTGCCAGCAGCGCTAGCGGGGCCGGTTACAATGAGCAGTTCTTC. Translated: CASSASGAGYNEQFF.

J is TRBJ1-4 and V is TRBV18; the match to TRBD1 covers 7 bases. This CDR3 has 13 amino acids. Germline trimming cut 6 bases from V and 7 bases from J; bases unmatched to any gene: 5. Germline V gives CDR1 KGHSH, CDR2 LQKENI. In DNA form, the CDR3 reads TGTGCCAGCTCCCAAACAGGGGCTGAAAAACTGTTTTTT. This codes for CASSQTGAEKLFF. Drawing the rest from reference TRBV18 and TRBJ1-4, the complete variable domain is NAGVMQNPRHLVRRRGQEARLRCSPMKGHSHVYWYRQLPEEGLKFMVYLQKENIIDESGMPKERFSAEFPKEGPSILRIQQVVRGDSAAYFCASSQTGAEKLFFGSGTQLSVL.

The chain recombines TRBV9 with TRBJ2-7; weak D call: TRBD1 (6 bases). This CDR3 region has 14 residues. Per the germline V gene, CDR1 is SGDLS and CDR2 is YYNGEE. V was cut by 4 bases and J by 0 bases, with 11 bases left in between. CDR3 amino acids: CASSTGQSSYEQYF. The CDR3 DNA reads as TGTGCCAGCAGCACAGGACAGAGCTCCTACGAGCAGTACTTC.

This sequence joins TRBV4-1 and TRBJ2-4, with 7 bases identical to TRBD1. J lost 7 bases, V lost 3 bases, and 15 bases had no gene match. CDR1 is MGHRA, CDR2 YSYEKL, per germline. The CDR3 is 17 residues long. CDR3 bases: TGCGCCAGCAGCCACCGAAGCACAGGGGTAGGGATGAACATTCAGTACTTC. It is translated as CASSHRSTGVGMNIQYF.

This chain joins TRBV24-1 and TRBJ1-1; a weak D match, TRBD1 (5 bases). This CDR3 has 13 amino acids. CDR1 is KGHDR, CDR2 SFDVKD, per germline. V was clipped by 11 bases and J by 0 bases, with 12 bases between them. The CDR3 DNA reads as TGTGCCAACTTACAGGACATGAACACTGAAGCTTTCTTT. Translation: CANLQDMNTEAFF.

The rearrangement links TRBV12-3 or TRBV12-4 to TRBJ2-5; 9 nucleotides align to TRBD2. The CDR3 totals 13 residues. Trimming took 2 bases from V and 5 from J; bases not matched to a gene: 0. CDR3 DNA sequence: TGTGCCAGCAGTTTAAGCGGGGGGGAGACCCAGTACTTC. Amino acid sequence: CASSLSGGETQYF.

The chain uses TRBV27 and TRBJ1-4; TRBD1 matches 9 bases. CDR1 is MNHEY, CDR2 SMNVEV, per germline (reference sequence). The CDR3 length is 16 residues. Trimming at V came to 6 bases and at J to 7 bases, leaving 12 bases not matched to a gene. CDR3 DNA sequence: TGTGCCAGCAGCCCAGGGACAGGGAGAAGGGGTGAAAAACTGTTTTTT. Its protein is CASSPGTGRRGEKLFF.

J is TRBJ1-3 and V is TRBV18; no reliable D call. From germline, CDR1 is KGHSH and CDR2 LQKENI. The CDR3 is made up of 17 amino acids. The V end lost 1 base, the J end lost 0 bases, and 13 bases lay between the germline ends. Here the CDR3 DNA reads TGTGCCAGCTCACCACGAGCGATAGGGAGCTCTGGAAACACCATATATTTT. It codes for CASSPRAIGSSGNTIYF.

The gene calls are TRBV6-6 and TRBJ1-1; D perhaps matches TRBD1 (6 bases). This CDR3 has 13 amino acids. Trimming took 0 bases from V and 4 from J, leaving 6 bases between them. Looked up from germline, CDR1 is MNHNY and CDR2 is SVGAGI (reference sequence). DNA for the CDR3: TGTGCCAGCAGTTACTCAGGGGGCACTGAAGCTTTCTTT. It specifies CASSYSGGTEAFF.

The chain uses TRBV9 and TRBJ2-1, with TRBD2 matching over 7 bases. After removal of 2 bases from V and 5 bases from J, the junction contained 4 bases not matched to a gene. This CDR3 comprises 14 residues. Germline lookup yields CDR1 SGDLS and CDR2 YYNGEE. CDR3 region: CASSVNLADNEQFF. Here the CDR3 DNA reads TGTGCCAGCAGCGTTAATCTAGCGGACAATGAGCAGTTCTTC.

This chain joins TRBV29-1 and TRBJ2-7; tentatively, D is TRBD2 (6 bases). The V end lost 2 bases, the J end lost 3 bases, and 11 bases lay between the germline ends. The CDR3 is 13 residues long. CDR1 is SQVTM and CDR2 is ANQGSEA in the germline V gene. The CDR3 DNA follows: TGCAGCGTTGAAACCGAGACTAGCTACGAGCAGTACTTC. Translated, it gives CSVETETSYEQYF.

The CDR3 DNA sequence: TGTGCCAGCAGCCCCCGGAGGGGGCCCTCCTACAATGAGCAGTTCTTC. It specifies CASSPRRGPSYNEQFF. The chain joins TRBV13 to TRBJ2-1, with a possible D match to TRBD1 (7 bases). Trimming removed 5 bases from V and 0 bases from J, with 14 bases in between. The CDR3 spans 16 residues. Germline V gene data show CDR1 as PRHDT and CDR2 as FYEKMQ (reference sequence). Looking up the rest from reference TRBV13 and TRBJ2-1 gives the full variable domain: AAGVIQSPRHLIKEKRETATLKCYPIPRHDTVYWYQQGPGQDPQFLISFYEKMQSDKGSIPDRFSAQQFSDYHSELNMSSLELGDSALYFCASSPRRGPSYNEQFFGPGTRLTVL.

J is TRBJ2-7 and V is TRBV2; 12 bases agree with TRBD1. Germline V gene lookup returns CDR1 SNHLY and CDR2 FYNNEI. This CDR3 is built from 14 residues. Trimming at V came to 8 bases and at J to 7 bases, leaving 9 bases not matched to a gene. The CDR3 nucleotides read TGTGCCAGCTGTGGGGACAGGGGGCTGGGAGAGCAGTACTTC. The encoded protein is CASCGDRGLGEQYF.

The chain employs TRBV5-1 and TRBJ1-4, with D possibly matching TRBD1 (5 bases). V was shortened by 0 bases and J by 7 bases, with 13 bases between the two germline ends. Germline CDR1 reads SGHRS; CDR2 reads YFSETQ. This CDR3 contains 15 residues. This CDR3 reads CASSLAPQGTEKLFF. CDR3 sequence (DNA): TGCGCCAGCAGCTTGGCCCCGCAGGGAACTGAAAAACTGTTTTTT.

This chain uses TRBV5-4 with TRBJ2-1, with 15 bases lining up with TRBD2. The germline V gene has CDR1 SGHNT and CDR2 YYREEE (reference sequence). The length of the CDR3 is 15 residues. V was clipped by 3 bases and J by 9 bases; unmatched bases: 4. The CDR3 here is CASSSPGLAGGEQFF. The CDR3, as DNA: TGTGCCAGCAGCTCCCCGGGACTAGCGGGAGGTGAGCAGTTCTTC.

The genes are TRBV5-1 and TRBJ2-2, with D possibly being TRBD1 (5 bases). The V gene's germline CDR1 is SGHRS and CDR2 YFSETQ. CDR3 length equals 16 residues. Trimming left V 2 bases short and J 1 base short, with 12 bases between. The chain's CDR3 is CASSLPPGWNTGELFF. CDR3 coding DNA: TGCGCCAGCAGCTTACCCCCAGGGTGGAACACCGGGGAGCTGTTTTTT.

The CDR3 bases are TGCGCCAGCAGTAAAGGGGCTAACACTGAAGCTTTCTTT. This encodes CASSKGANTEAFF. The rearrangement joins TRBV10-1 to TRBJ1-1, with a weak D call TRBD1 (5 bases). The CDR3 runs 13 residues. CDR1 is WNHNN and CDR2 is SYGVQD in the germline V gene (reference sequence). V gave up 5 bases and J gave up 2 bases, with 9 bases separating them.

This chain joins TRBV9 and TRBJ2-5, with 12 bases identical to TRBD2. This CDR3 spans 15 amino acids. Germline V lookup: CDR1 SGDLS, CDR2 YYNGEE. V lost 2 bases and J lost 2; bases outside the gene matches: 1. The chain's CDR3 is CASSVLAGGQETQYF. The CDR3 DNA follows: TGTGCCAGCAGCGTCCTAGCGGGAGGGCAAGAGACCCAGTACTTC.